The 30 T cell receptor beta chains below were found in one sample sequenced in a study of T cells in localized non-small cell lung cancer. Profiled with immunoSEQ multiplex PCR; TCRdb holds only in-frame clones, not every one. The data hold some 16,000 clones, with 80% to 90% observed a single time. The sequenced sample was peripheral blood, obtained before any cancer treatment. The receptors come from a male donor older than 55 with stage I lung adenocarcinoma.

This clone was seen a few times. This chain uses TRBV28 with TRBJ1-3; 7 nucleotides align to TRBD1. This CDR3 has 16 residues. V was pared by 7 bases and J by 0 bases, with 9 bases of the junction left unmatched. Per germline, CDR1 MDHEN and CDR2 SYDVKM. CDR3 loop: CASNRGGGFSGNTIYF. In DNA, the CDR3 is TGTGCCAGCAACAGGGGAGGGGGCTTCTCTGGAAACACCATATATTTT.

There are a few counts of this clone. The CDR3: CASKGPDYNEQFF. CDR3 sequence (DNA): TGTGCCAGCAAGGGGCCAGACTACAATGAGCAGTTCTTC. V gene TRBV6-6 combines with J gene TRBJ2-1, with TRBD1 as a possible D gene (5 bases). Trimming removed 7 bases at V and 3 bases at J, with 10 bases between. Germline CDR1 is MNHNY and CDR2 is SVGAGI (reference sequence). There are 13 residues in the CDR3.

This clone has just one count. The V and J genes are TRBV15 and TRBJ1-4; D unresolved. CDR1 is LNHNV, CDR2 YYDKDF, per germline (reference sequence). The V end lost 0 bases, the J end lost 12 bases, and 14 bases lay between the germline ends. This CDR3 contains 14 residues. CDR3 sequence reads: CATSRDRVTSELFF. CDR3 coding DNA: TGTGCCACCAGCAGAGATCGGGTCACTAGTGAACTGTTTTTT.

The chain's CDR3 is CASRRTGATGANVLTF. DNA for the CDR3: TGCGCCAGCAGAAGGACAGGGGCAACTGGGGCCAACGTCCTGACTTTC. V is TRBV4-1 and J is TRBJ2-6, with TRBD1 identical over 9 bases. CDR1 is MGHRA, CDR2 YSYEKL, per germline. This CDR3 comprises 16 residues. J gave up 2 bases and V 6 bases, and 5 bases lay outside the gene matches.

The rearrangement uses TRBV11-2 and TRBJ2-7; tentative D call: TRBD1 (5 bases). The germline V and J ends were trimmed by 3 bases and 5 bases, with 17 bases remaining between them. The germline V gene encodes CDR1 SGHAT and CDR2 FQNNGV. The CDR3 is made up of 15 amino acids. CDR3 DNA sequence: TGTGCCAGCAGCTTTGGGGCCACCCGGACCCACGAGCAGTACTTC. Translated, it gives CASSFGATRTHEQYF.

The CDR3: CASHLGSSSGNTIYF. DNA for the CDR3: TGTGCCAGCCACCTCGGATCCAGCTCTGGAAACACCATATATTTT. This sequence joins TRBV7-8 and TRBJ1-3; D is undetermined. The V gene lost 8 bases and the J gene lost 0 bases, with 14 bases spanning the gap. The V gene's germline CDR1 is SGHVS and CDR2 FQNEAQ. The CDR3 loop spans 15 amino acids.

Here the CDR3 reads CATSRGGVTEAFF. The CDR3 nucleotides read TGTGCCACCTCAAGGGGGGGCGTGACTGAAGCTTTCTTT. This sequence joins TRBV7-9 and TRBJ1-1, with D possibly being TRBD1 (6 bases). CDR1 SEHNR and CDR2 FQNEAQ come from the germline V gene (reference sequence). Trimming took off 10 bases at V and 5 bases at J, with 17 bases between the two ends. This CDR3 is built from 13 residues.

This clone was observed a single time. The chain has TRBV4-2 and TRBJ1-5; TRBD1 might be the D (6 bases). Germline V gene data show CDR1 as LGHNA and CDR2 as YNFKEQ. V lost 3 bases, J lost 2 bases, and 14 bases lay in between. This CDR3 comprises 16 residues. In DNA form, the CDR3 reads TGTGCCAGCAGCCATGAACAGGGTACCGGCAATCAGCCCCAGCATTTT. Its protein is CASSHEQGTGNQPQHF.

The rearrangement uses TRBV7-2 and TRBJ2-7; 8 bases match TRBD1. The germline V gene has CDR1 SGHTA and CDR2 FQGNSA. The CDR3 loop spans 15 amino acids. V shed 5 bases, J shed 6 bases, and the junction held 12 bases outside the gene matches. CDR3 DNA sequence: TGTGCCAGCAGCCCAAGGGTGGGACAGGTCCCCGAGCAGTACTTC. This sequence encodes CASSPRVGQVPEQYF.

V is TRBV6-1 and J is TRBJ2-1; 9 nucleotides agree with TRBD1. This CDR3 comprises 16 residues. The germline CDR1 and CDR2 sequences are MNHNS and SASEGT. With V trimmed by 2 bases and J by 7 bases, 9 bases remained unmatched. For the CDR3, the DNA is TGTGCCAGCAGTGAACACAGGGGGCAAGGGTATAATGAGCAGTTCTTC. Translating gives CASSEHRGQGYNEQFF.

This chain joins TRBV4-1 and TRBJ1-1, with 10 bases lining up with TRBD1. This CDR3 has 15 amino acids. CDR1 is MGHRA, CDR2 YSYEKL, per germline. V lost 1 base to trimming and J lost 4 bases; unmatched junction nucleotides: 3. CDR3 protein: CASSQGDRGSTEAFF. The CDR3 nucleotides read TGCGCCAGCAGCCAAGGGGACAGGGGTAGCACTGAAGCTTTCTTT.

The chain carries TRBV11-3 and TRBJ2-5; D may match TRBD1 or TRBD2 (5 bases each). This CDR3 is built from 13 residues. Looked up from germline, CDR1 is SGHNT and CDR2 is YENEEA. V lost 3 bases and J 4 bases, leaving 9 bases between the germline ends. In DNA form, the CDR3 reads TGTGCCAGCAGCTTGGGACCCCTAGAGACCCAGTACTTC. It encodes CASSLGPLETQYF.

The chain is built from TRBV28 and TRBJ2-7; no definite D call. Germline lookup yields CDR1 MDHEN and CDR2 SYDVKM. The V end was cut by 5 bases, the J end by 2 bases, with 7 bases between. This CDR3 is 12 amino acids long. As DNA, the CDR3 is TGTGCCAGCAGTCCCTCCACCTACGAGCAGTACTTC. It translates to CASSPSTYEQYF.

J is TRBJ1-5 and V is TRBV5-1; D ambiguous. This CDR3 region has 17 residues. Trimming stripped 0 bases from V and 3 bases from J, with 16 bases between. Germline V lookup: CDR1 SGHRS, CDR2 YFSETQ. CDR3 in DNA: TGCGCCAGCAGCTTGGCGTTTAGACCAGCTCCCAATCAGCCCCAGCATTTT. The encoded protein is CASSLAFRPAPNQPQHF.

This chain connects TRBV2 to TRBJ1-6; D possibly corresponds to TRBD1 (6 bases). V lost 2 bases and J 7 bases, leaving 9 bases between the germline ends. This CDR3 is 14 amino acids long. Germline V gives CDR1 SNHLY, CDR2 FYNNEI. The CDR3 sequence is CASSEIQGNSPLHF. The CDR3 DNA reads as TGTGCCAGCAGTGAAATACAGGGAAATTCACCCCTCCACTTT. The complete variable domain, with remaining parts taken from reference TRBV2 and TRBJ1-6, reads EPEVTQTPSHQVTQMGQEVILRCVPISNHLYFYWYRQILGQKVEFLVSFYNNEISEKSEIFDDQFSVERPDGSNFTLKIRSTKLEDSAMYFCASSEIQGNSPLHFGNGTRLTVT.

The V gene is TRBV2, the J gene TRBJ2-6; 9 bases map to TRBD1. Germline-derived CDR1 and CDR2 are SNHLY and FYNNEI. CDR3 length: 15 amino acids. After removal of 8 bases from V and 2 bases from J, the junction contained 4 bases not matched to a gene. The CDR3 DNA reads as TGTGCCAGCCGGGACAGGGTGGCTGGGGCCAACGTCCTGACTTTC. Protein sequence: CASRDRVAGANVLTF.

Only one count was recorded for this clone. At the DNA level, this CDR3 is encoded by other sequences in the same sample as well. This sequence joins TRBV5-6 and TRBJ2-2; a possible D gene is TRBD2 (7 bases). The V end lost 2 bases, the J end lost 6 bases, and 11 bases lay between the germline ends. This CDR3 comprises 14 residues. Germline loops: CDR1 SGHDT, CDR2 YYEEEE. The CDR3 DNA follows: TGTGCCAGCAGCTTAAGGGGGGGACCCGGGGAGCTGTTTTTT. Translation: CASSLRGGPGELFF. The whole variable domain, remainder taken from reference TRBV5-6 and TRBJ2-2, is DAGVTQSPTHLIKTRGQQVTLRCSPKSGHDTVSWYQQALGQGPQFIFQYYEEEERQRGNFPDRFSGHQFPNYSSELNVNALLLGDSALYLCASSLRGGPGELFFGEGSRLTVL.

The V gene is TRBV2, the J gene TRBJ1-2; perhaps TRBD1 as D (6 bases). V dropped 5 bases and J dropped 4 bases, with 14 bases sitting between them. This CDR3 has 14 residues. The germline CDR1 and CDR2 sequences are SNHLY and FYNNEI. The CDR3 region is CASSMSGVLYGYTF. CDR3 nucleotide sequence: TGTGCCAGCAGTATGTCAGGGGTACTCTATGGCTACACCTTC. The variable domain in full, with the rest retrieved from reference TRBV2 and TRBJ1-2, is EPEVTQTPSHQVTQMGQEVILRCVPISNHLYFYWYRQILGQKVEFLVSFYNNEISEKSEIFDDQFSVERPDGSNFTLKIRSTKLEDSAMYFCASSMSGVLYGYTFGSGTRLTVV.

The chain uses TRBV19 and TRBJ1-6; weak D call: TRBD1 (5 bases). Trimming pared 7 bases from V and 5 bases from J, leaving 6 bases between. The CDR3 spans 12 residues. Per germline, CDR1 LNHDA and CDR2 SQIVND (reference sequence). The CDR3 reads CASTRDNSPLHF. CDR3 DNA: TGTGCCAGTACCAGGGATAATTCACCCCTCCACTTT.

The chain combines TRBV7-9 with TRBJ2-5, with 7 bases aligning to TRBD1. V was pared by 8 bases and J by 4 bases, with 7 bases of the junction left unmatched. The CDR3 consists of 13 residues. Looked up from germline, CDR1 is SEHNR and CDR2 is FQNEAQ (reference sequence). CDR3 DNA sequence: TGTGCCAGCCGCAGGGGGAACGGAGAGACCCAGTACTTC. Translating gives CASRRGNGETQYF.

The V and J genes are TRBV4-2 and TRBJ1-2; D is unresolved. Germline-derived CDR1 and CDR2 are LGHNA and YNFKEQ. CDR3 length: 17 amino acids. Deletions cut 0 bases from V and 3 bases from J, with 17 bases between. CDR3 protein: CASSQDKWAGSHYGYTF. CDR3 nucleotide sequence: TGTGCCAGCAGCCAAGATAAGTGGGCAGGCAGTCACTATGGCTACACCTTC.

The rearrangement joins TRBV6-1 to TRBJ1-3; 8 nucleotides agree with TRBD1. Losses at the gene ends were 6 bases for V and 3 bases for J; bases not matched to a gene: 7. CDR3 length: 15 residues. Per germline, CDR1 MNHNS and CDR2 SASEGT. The CDR3 bases are TGTGCCAGCAGGCAGGGACAGGACCTTGGAAACACCATATATTTT. Protein product: CASRQGQDLGNTIYF.

The J gene is TRBJ1-2, the V gene TRBV4-3; D not resolved. The V gene's germline CDR1 is LGHNA and CDR2 YSLEER. This CDR3 is 18 amino acids long. Trimming took off 3 bases at V and 7 bases at J, with 27 bases between the two ends. The CDR3 DNA sequence: TGCGCCAGCAGCCAGGTCGGCCCTCGGGGAGGGATTCCAAGTGGCTACACCTTC. Protein sequence: CASSQVGPRGGIPSGYTF.

This clone was seen only once. CDR3 DNA: TGTGCCTGGACCCAAGGCGCGAGCTCCTACAATGAGCAGTTCTTC. Translation gives CAWTQGASSYNEQFF. The rearrangement uses TRBV30 and TRBJ2-1, with D hard to call. The CDR3 length is 15 residues. Deletions cut 4 bases from V and 0 bases from J, with 13 bases between. CDR1 is GTSNPN and CDR2 is SVGIG in the germline V gene (reference sequence).

The CDR3 region is CASKGRQILNTEAFF. The CDR3 nucleotides are TGTGCCAGCAAGGGGCGCCAGATCCTGAACACTGAAGCTTTCTTT. The chain joins TRBV27 to TRBJ1-1; D possibly corresponds to TRBD1 (5 bases). The CDR3 extends over 15 amino acids. The V gene lost 7 bases and the J gene lost 0 bases, with 15 bases spanning the gap. Per the germline V gene, CDR1 is MNHEY and CDR2 is SMNVEV (reference sequence).

The rearrangement uses TRBV19 and TRBJ1-6, with TRBD1 as a possible D gene (5 bases). V was trimmed by 7 bases and J by 7 bases, leaving 11 bases between them. Germline V gene lookup returns CDR1 LNHDA and CDR2 SQIVND (reference sequence). CDR3 length equals 13 residues. In DNA form, the CDR3 reads TGTGCCAGTAAGGAGGGGATGAATTCACCCCTCCACTTT. This sequence encodes CASKEGMNSPLHF.

V and J are TRBV5-4 and TRBJ1-2, with 7 bases identical to TRBD1. The junction had 9 bases not matched to a gene; V was cut back by 4 bases and J by 6 bases. The CDR3 is made up of 14 amino acids. Germline CDR1 is SGHNT and CDR2 is YYREEE (reference sequence). CDR3 amino acids: CASSMGQILDGYTF. The CDR3 DNA reads as TGTGCCAGCAGCATGGGACAGATTTTGGATGGCTACACCTTC.

The genes are TRBV15 and TRBJ2-7; TRBD2 might be the D (5 bases). V lost 1 base and J 1 base, leaving 8 bases between the germline ends. Germline assignment: CDR1 LNHNV and CDR2 YYDKDF (reference sequence). CDR3 size: 14 residues. CDR3 in DNA: TGTGCCACCAGCAGAGGGAGAGGGTCCTACGAGCAGTACTTC. This codes for CATSRGRGSYEQYF.

This chain uses TRBV7-6 with TRBJ2-2; D might be TRBD1 (6 bases). From germline, CDR1 is SGHVS and CDR2 FNYEAQ. This CDR3 is built from 17 residues. Trimming cost V 5 bases and J 3 bases, with 19 bases left between them. The CDR3 loop reads CASSPGTPKPHTGELFF. For the CDR3, the DNA is TGTGCCAGCAGCCCCGGGACACCTAAACCCCACACCGGGGAGCTGTTTTTT.

This chain joins TRBV5-5 and TRBJ2-1, with 7 bases fitting TRBD2. J was trimmed by 3 bases and V by 1 base; bases with no gene match: 4. The CDR3 is made up of 15 amino acids. The germline V gene encodes CDR1 SGHKS and CDR2 YYEKEE (reference sequence). The CDR3 nucleotides are TGTGCCAGCAGCTTGCTAGCGGACTACTACAATGAGCAGTTCTTC. Its protein product is CASSLLADYYNEQFF.